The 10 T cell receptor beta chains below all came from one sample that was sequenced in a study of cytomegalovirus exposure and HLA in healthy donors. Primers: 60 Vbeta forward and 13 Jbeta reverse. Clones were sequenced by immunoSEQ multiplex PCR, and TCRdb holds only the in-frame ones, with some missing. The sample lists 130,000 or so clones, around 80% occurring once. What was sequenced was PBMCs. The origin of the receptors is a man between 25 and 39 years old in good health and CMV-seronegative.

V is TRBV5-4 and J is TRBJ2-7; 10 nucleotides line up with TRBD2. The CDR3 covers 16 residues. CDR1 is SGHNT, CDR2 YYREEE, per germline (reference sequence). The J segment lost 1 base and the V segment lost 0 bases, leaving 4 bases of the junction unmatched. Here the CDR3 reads CASSLGGLAKSYEQYF. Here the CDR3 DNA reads TGTGCCAGCAGCTTGGGGGGACTAGCGAAATCCTACGAGCAGTACTTC.

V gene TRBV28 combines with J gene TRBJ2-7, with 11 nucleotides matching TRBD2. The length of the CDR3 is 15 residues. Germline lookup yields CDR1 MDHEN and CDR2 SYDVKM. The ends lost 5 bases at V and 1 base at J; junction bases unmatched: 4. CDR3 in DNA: TGTGCCAGCAGTCCTACTAGCGGGGGATCCTACGAGCAGTACTTC. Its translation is CASSPTSGGSYEQYF.

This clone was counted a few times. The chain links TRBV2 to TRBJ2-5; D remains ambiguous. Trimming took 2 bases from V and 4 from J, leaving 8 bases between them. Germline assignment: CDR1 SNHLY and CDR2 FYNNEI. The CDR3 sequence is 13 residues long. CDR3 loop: CASSENYRETQYF. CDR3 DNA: TGTGCCAGCAGTGAAAACTATAGAGAGACCCAGTACTTC.

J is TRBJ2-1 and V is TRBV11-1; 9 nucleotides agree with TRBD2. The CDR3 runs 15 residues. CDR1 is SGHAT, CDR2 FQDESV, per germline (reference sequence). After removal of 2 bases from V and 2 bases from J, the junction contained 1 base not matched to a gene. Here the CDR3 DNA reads TGTGCCAGCAGCTTATTAGCGGGGGCCTACAATGAGCAGTTCTTC. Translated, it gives CASSLLAGAYNEQFF.

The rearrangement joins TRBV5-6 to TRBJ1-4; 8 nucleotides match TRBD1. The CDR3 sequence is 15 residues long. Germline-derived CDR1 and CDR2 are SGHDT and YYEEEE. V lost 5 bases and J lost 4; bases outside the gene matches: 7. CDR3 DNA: TGTGCCAGCAGATTCTACAGGGGGATTAATGAAAAACTGTTTTTT. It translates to CASRFYRGINEKLFF.

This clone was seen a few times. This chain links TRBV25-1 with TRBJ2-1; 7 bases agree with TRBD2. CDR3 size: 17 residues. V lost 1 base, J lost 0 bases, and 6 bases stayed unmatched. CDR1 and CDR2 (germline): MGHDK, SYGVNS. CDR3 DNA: TGTGCCAGCAGTGAATGGGGGGGAGGAAACTCCTACAATGAGCAGTTCTTC. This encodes CASSEWGGGNSYNEQFF.

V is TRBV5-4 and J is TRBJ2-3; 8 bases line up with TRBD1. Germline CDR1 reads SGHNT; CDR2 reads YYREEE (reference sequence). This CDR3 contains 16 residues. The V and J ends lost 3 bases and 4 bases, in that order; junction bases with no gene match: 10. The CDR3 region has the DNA TGTGCCAGCAGCTGGCCCCGGGACAGGAATCCAGATACGCAGTATTTT. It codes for CASSWPRDRNPDTQYF.

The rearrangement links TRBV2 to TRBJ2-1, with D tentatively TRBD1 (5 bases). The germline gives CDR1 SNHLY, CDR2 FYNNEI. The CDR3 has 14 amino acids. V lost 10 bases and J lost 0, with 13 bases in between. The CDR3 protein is CATKTDSSYNEQFF. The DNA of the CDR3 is TGTGCCACAAAGACAGACAGCTCCTACAATGAGCAGTTCTTC.

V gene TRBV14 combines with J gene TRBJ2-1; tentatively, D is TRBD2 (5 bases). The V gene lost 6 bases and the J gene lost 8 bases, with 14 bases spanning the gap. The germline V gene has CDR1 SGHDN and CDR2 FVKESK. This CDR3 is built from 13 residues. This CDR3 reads CASRDRGTDEQFF. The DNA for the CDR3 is TGTGCCAGCAGGGACCGGGGTACGGATGAGCAGTTCTTC.

The CDR3 is CASSPGLAGGRVSGELFF. The CDR3 DNA reads as TGCGCCAGCAGCCCCGGACTAGCGGGGGGCAGAGTATCCGGGGAGCTGTTTTTT. The V call is TRBV5-1, the J call TRBJ2-2, with TRBD2 identical over 14 bases. The CDR3 covers 18 residues. The germline V gene has CDR1 SGHRS and CDR2 YFSETQ. Unmatched junction bases numbered 11, after V lost 4 bases and J lost 6 bases.